Sequencing of this T cell receptor (beta chain) was carried out in a study of immune evolution from preneoplasia to lung adenocarcinoma. The CDR3 loop spans 13 amino acids. Germline V gene lookup returns CDR1 SQVTM and CDR2 ANQGSEA. V lost 1 base and J lost 4; bases outside the gene matches: 2. This clone is termed large. In the same sample, other DNA sequences code for this CDR3. Produced via immunoSEQ multiplex PCR; TCRdb's table is partial and in-frame only. This sample carries a few thousand clones, around 80% of them seen once, and the ten largest clones take around 14%. V is TRBV29-1 and J is TRBJ2-3; 7 nucleotides align to TRBD2. Material: FFPE adjacent normal lung tissue. This receptor was identified in a person aged 60 to 85 with lung adenocarcinoma. CDR3 sequence (DNA): TGCAGCGTTGAAGGCGGGAGCGCAGATACGCAGTATTTT. Its translation is CSVEGGSADTQYF.